One sample yielded the 21 T cell receptor beta chains listed below, sequenced in a study of blood T cell repertoires in COVID-19. Here immunoSEQ multiplex PCR was the method, and the copy in TCRdb shows in-frame clones only, minus some. The profile shows tens of thousands of clones, 79% of them singletons. Sequenced input: peripheral blood. The receptors were sampled from a human donor in a cohort sampled during active COVID-19.

The count of this clone is one. This sequence joins TRBV6-2 or TRBV6-3 and TRBJ2-7; D is possibly TRBD1 (6 bases). The V end was cut by 4 bases, the J end by 3 bases, with 10 bases between. The CDR3 is 13 residues long. The germline gives CDR1 MNHEY, CDR2 SVGEGT. CDR3 amino acids: CASSLDRFYEQYF. CDR3 nucleotide sequence: TGTGCCAGCAGTTTAGACAGGTTCTACGAGCAGTACTTC.

The rearrangement joins TRBV19 to TRBJ2-1, with 8 bases matching TRBD2. The V segment lost 3 bases and the J segment 2 bases; nucleotides outside the gene matches: 3. This CDR3 has 15 amino acids. Germline V gene data show CDR1 as LNHDA and CDR2 as SQIVND (reference sequence). In DNA form, the CDR3 reads TGTGCCAGTAGTATGCGGGGGGAAGCCTACAATGAGCAGTTCTTC. Translation gives CASSMRGEAYNEQFF.

On this clone itself: Other DNA variants within this sample encode the same CDR3. The V and J genes are TRBV5-1 and TRBJ2-2; D is undetermined. CDR3 length: 14 residues. CDR1 is SGHRS and CDR2 is YFSETQ in the germline V gene. V was pared by 2 bases and J by 2 bases, with 7 bases between. The CDR3 DNA sequence: TGCGCCAGCAGCTTAGGCGGAAACACCGGGGAGCTGTTTTTT. Its protein is CASSLGGNTGELFF.

The chain combines TRBV18 with TRBJ2-7; D perhaps matches TRBD2 (6 bases). V lost 6 bases to trimming and J lost 0 bases, with 15 bases between them. Germline V lookup: CDR1 KGHSH, CDR2 LQKENI. The CDR3 contains 15 residues. The CDR3 coding sequence is TGTGCCAGCTCCCGTCTAGGCGGGGACTCCTACGAGCAGTACTTC. This codes for CASSRLGGDSYEQYF. The full variable domain, completed using reference TRBV18 and TRBJ2-7, is NAGVMQNPRHLVRRRGQEARLRCSPMKGHSHVYWYRQLPEEGLKFMVYLQKENIIDESGMPKERFSAEFPKEGPSILRIQQVVRGDSAAYFCASSRLGGDSYEQYFGPGTRLTVT.

The CDR3 region is CASSNYQGDGYTF. The CDR3 DNA reads TGTGCCAGCAGCAACTACCAGGGGGACGGCTACACCTTC. This rearrangement joins TRBV7-2 to TRBJ1-2, with 7 nucleotides matching TRBD1. The germline gives CDR1 SGHTA, CDR2 FQGNSA. Losses at the gene ends were 5 bases for V and 8 bases for J; bases not matched to a gene: 8. This CDR3 contains 13 residues.

The rearrangement links TRBV5-6 to TRBJ2-7, with 7 bases lining up with TRBD1. CDR1 is SGHDT and CDR2 is YYEEEE in the germline V gene. Trimming cost V 1 base and J 7 bases; bases outside gene matches: 5. The CDR3 runs to 13 residues. Here the CDR3 DNA reads TGTGCCAGCAGCTTGAAGCCCAGGGGGGAGCAGTACTTC. Translation: CASSLKPRGEQYF.

This clone was detected once. V usage is TRBV5-4 and J usage is TRBJ2-5; a weak D match, TRBD1 (6 bases). The V and J ends lost 4 bases and 2 bases respectively, with 18 bases between them. The length of the CDR3 is 16 residues. Germline CDR1 reads SGHNT; CDR2 reads YYREEE (reference sequence). CDR3: CASSPRGRDSQETQYF. The CDR3 region has the DNA TGTGCCAGCAGCCCCAGGGGCAGGGATAGTCAAGAGACCCAGTACTTC. Full variable domain (outside the CDR3, taken from reference TRBV5-4 and TRBJ2-5): ETGVTQSPTHLIKTRGQQVTLRCSSQSGHNTVSWYQQALGQGPQFIFQYYREEENGRGNFPPRFSGLQFPNYSSELNVNALELDDSALYLCASSPRGRDSQETQYFGPGTRLLVL.

The chain couples TRBV19 to TRBJ2-7, with TRBD2 identical over 10 bases. The CDR3 is 15 residues long. The ends lost 5 bases at V and 2 bases at J; junction bases unmatched: 6. The V gene's germline CDR1 is LNHDA and CDR2 SQIVND (reference sequence). The CDR3 DNA reads as TGTGCCAGTAGTTTCACTAGCGGGATACCCTACGAGCAGTACTTC. Residues: CASSFTSGIPYEQYF. The complete variable domain, with remaining parts taken from reference TRBV19 and TRBJ2-7, reads DGGITQSPKYLFRKEGQNVTLSCEQNLNHDAMYWYRQDPGQGLRLIYYSQIVNDFQKGDIAEGYSVSREKKESFPLTVTSAQKNPTAFYLCASSFTSGIPYEQYFGPGTRLTVT.

This chain uses TRBV5-1 with TRBJ1-5; D ambiguous. The CDR3 covers 14 residues. From germline, CDR1 is SGHRS and CDR2 YFSETQ. Trimming left V 0 bases short and J 4 bases short, with 8 bases between. CDR3 DNA sequence: TGCGCCAGCAGCTTGGACAGTTCAAATCAGCCCCAGCATTTT. Amino acids: CASSLDSSNQPQHF. Filled out from reference TRBV5-1 and TRBJ1-5, the complete variable domain reads KAGVTQTPRYLIKTRGQQVTLSCSPISGHRSVSWYQQTPGQGLQFLFEYFSETQRNKGNFPGRFSGRQFSNSRSEMNVSTLELGDSALYLCASSLDSSNQPQHFGDGTRLSIL.

The chain joins TRBV7-2 to TRBJ2-2; a possible D gene is TRBD1 (6 bases). CDR1 is SGHTA, CDR2 FQGNSA, per germline. Between the trimmed V and J ends, which lost 0 bases and 6 bases, there was a span of 11 bases. The CDR3 length is 15 residues. DNA for the CDR3: TGTGCCAGCAGCTTAGCGCTGGCAGGGGCCGGGGAGCTGTTTTTT. Translation gives CASSLALAGAGELFF.

The genes are TRBV30 and TRBJ2-5; the D gene is possibly TRBD1 (6 bases). The germline gives CDR1 GTSNPN, CDR2 SVGIG (reference sequence). The V and J ends lost 2 bases and 1 base respectively, with 8 bases between them. The CDR3 totals 13 residues. The CDR3 DNA follows: TGTGCCTGGAGTTGGACAGTCCAAGAGACCCAGTACTTC. This sequence encodes CAWSWTVQETQYF.

The chain couples TRBV29-1 to TRBJ2-2, with D possibly being TRBD2 (5 bases). Germline values: CDR1 SQVTM, CDR2 ANQGSEA. With 7 bases removed from V and 6 bases from J, the gap between germline ends came to 12 bases. This CDR3 contains 12 residues. CDR3 in DNA: TGCAGCGCCGGACCCGGGGCCGGGGAGCTGTTTTTT. Its protein is CSAGPGAGELFF.

This sequence joins TRBV7-8 and TRBJ1-3; D ambiguous. The V gene's germline CDR1 is SGHVS and CDR2 FQNEAQ. This CDR3 comprises 15 residues. Trimming left V 3 bases short and J 4 bases short, with 13 bases between. Here the CDR3 DNA reads TGTGCCAGCAGCTTTAGCTCCCAAGGAGGAAACACCATATATTTT. Protein: CASSFSSQGGNTIYF.

The gene calls are TRBV18 and TRBJ2-1, with TRBD1 identical over 7 bases. The CDR3 covers 16 residues. Germline values: CDR1 KGHSH, CDR2 LQKENI. After removal of 0 bases from V and 9 bases from J, the junction contained 11 bases not matched to a gene. The CDR3 protein is CASSPPGDRTTSEQFF. The CDR3 bases are TGTGCCAGCTCACCACCGGGGGACAGAACGACCAGTGAGCAGTTCTTC.

The chain carries TRBV19 and TRBJ2-2; 7 bases map to TRBD2. V lost 0 bases to trimming and J lost 1 base; unmatched junction nucleotides: 5. The germline gives CDR1 LNHDA, CDR2 SQIVND (reference sequence). This CDR3 is 17 amino acids long. CDR3 in amino acids: CASSIDVASGNTGELFF. CDR3 nucleotide sequence: TGTGCCAGTAGTATAGATGTCGCTAGCGGGAACACCGGGGAGCTGTTTTTT.

Only one count was recorded for this clone. The chain couples TRBV5-1 to TRBJ1-4, with D tentatively TRBD1 (5 bases). The V and J ends lost 5 bases and 8 bases respectively, with 16 bases between them. Germline CDR1 is SGHRS and CDR2 is YFSETQ. The CDR3 sequence is 14 residues long. CDR3 sequence reads: CASRDTGLWEKLFF. The CDR3 region has the DNA TGCGCCAGCAGAGACACAGGCTTGTGGGAAAAACTGTTTTTT.

The CDR3 sequence is CASSERGGDTQYF. CDR3 bases: TGTGCCAGCAGTGAACGGGGAGGTGATACGCAGTATTTT. The chain has TRBV2 and TRBJ2-3, with D perhaps TRBD2 (6 bases). Germline V gives CDR1 SNHLY, CDR2 FYNNEI. V was shortened by 2 bases and J by 6 bases, with 9 bases between the two germline ends. The CDR3 extends over 13 amino acids.

CDR3 sequence reads: CASRQGSREQYF. Here the CDR3 DNA reads TGTGCCAGTCGTCAGGGGAGTCGGGAGCAGTACTTC. The V gene is TRBV19, the J gene TRBJ2-7, with D perhaps TRBD1 (6 bases). Trimming removed 8 bases from V and 7 bases from J, with 15 bases in between. Germline CDR1 LNHDA, CDR2 SQIVND (reference sequence). The CDR3 extends over 12 amino acids. Combining the CDR3 with reference TRBV19 and TRBJ2-7 gives the whole variable domain DGGITQSPKYLFRKEGQNVTLSCEQNLNHDAMYWYRQDPGQGLRLIYYSQIVNDFQKGDIAEGYSVSREKKESFPLTVTSAQKNPTAFYLCASRQGSREQYFGPGTRLTVT.

This CDR3 reads CASSPGTERISGANVLTF. The CDR3 DNA reads TGTGCCAGCAGCCCTGGGACAGAGAGGATCTCTGGGGCCAACGTCCTGACTTTC. The chain employs TRBV3-1 (or the pseudogene TRBV3-2) and TRBJ2-6; 7 nucleotides match TRBD1. Germline loops: CDR1 LGHDT, CDR2 YNNKEL (reference sequence). The CDR3 consists of 18 residues. V dropped 4 bases and J dropped 0; count of bases not matched to a gene: 9.

The rearrangement joins TRBV19 to TRBJ1-5; 9 bases fit TRBD1. This CDR3 is built from 13 residues. After removal of 6 bases from V and 7 bases from J, the junction contained 4 bases not matched to a gene. Germline V gene lookup returns CDR1 LNHDA and CDR2 SQIVND (reference sequence). The CDR3 here is CASRDRGFQPQHF. The CDR3 DNA sequence: TGTGCCAGTAGGGACAGGGGTTTCCAGCCCCAGCATTTT.

CDR3 in amino acids: CAISASGTSRIEQYF. CDR3 DNA: TGTGCCATCAGTGCATCCGGGACTAGTCGGATAGAGCAGTACTTC. This chain connects TRBV10-3 to TRBJ2-7, with 8 bases matching TRBD2. The V segment lost 4 bases and the J segment 7 bases; nucleotides outside the gene matches: 12. The length of the CDR3 is 15 residues. Looked up from germline, CDR1 is ENHRY and CDR2 is SYGVKD.